This TCR beta chain was identified in a study of T cell responses to AZD1222 COVID-19 vaccine. Study context: Pooling was applied to second doses at about 4 or about 12 weeks.

A remark on this clone: Its specificity is not known.

Only in-frame clones appear in the TCRdb table, and some are missing; sequencing was by immunoSEQ multiplex PCR. Here the sample spans 150,000 to 200,000 clones, about 90% being singletons. Study results and caveats: AZD1222 recipients seropositive at baseline numbered only 5 to 7.

The CDR3 is 15 amino acids. V was shortened by 4 bases and J by 6 bases, with 17 bases between the two germline ends. CDR1 is MDHEN and CDR2 is SYDVKM in the germline V gene. This clonotype was sampled from an adult in good health. The chain recombines TRBV28 with TRBJ2-3, with a weak D call TRBD1 (6 bases). Sequencing was performed on peripheral blood, taken on day 0 of AZD1222 vaccination. The CDR3 loop reads CASSSGTFEVDTQYF. CDR3 sequence (DNA): TGTGCCAGCAGTTCCGGGACATTTGAAGTGGATACGCAGTATTTT.